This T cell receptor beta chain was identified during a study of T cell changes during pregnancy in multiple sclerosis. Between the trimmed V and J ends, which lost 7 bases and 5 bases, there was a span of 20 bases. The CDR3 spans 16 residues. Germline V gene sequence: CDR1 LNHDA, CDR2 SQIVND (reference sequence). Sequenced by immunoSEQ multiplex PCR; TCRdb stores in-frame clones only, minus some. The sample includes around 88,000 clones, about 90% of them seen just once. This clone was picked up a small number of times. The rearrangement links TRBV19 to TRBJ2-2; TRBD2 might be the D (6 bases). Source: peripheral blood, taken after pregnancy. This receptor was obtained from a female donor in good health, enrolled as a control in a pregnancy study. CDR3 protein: CASTVNVGGLTGELFF. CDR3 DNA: TGTGCCAGTACCGTAAATGTGGGAGGACTAACCGGGGAGCTGTTTTTT. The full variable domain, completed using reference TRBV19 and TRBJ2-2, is DGGITQSPKYLFRKEGQNVTLSCEQNLNHDAMYWYRQDPGQGLRLIYYSQIVNDFQKGDIAEGYSVSREKKESFPLTVTSAQKNPTAFYLCASTVNVGGLTGELFFGEGSRLTVL.